This T cell receptor beta chain derives from a study of blood T cell repertoires in COVID-19. Using immunoSEQ multiplex PCR, the repertoire was profiled, and TCRdb retains in-frame clones only, with some absent. Here the sample spans around 190,000 clones, roughly 86% being singletons. This CDR3 region has 12 residues. The V gene lost 7 bases and the J gene lost 6 bases, with 10 bases spanning the gap. Per the germline V gene, CDR1 is LNHDA and CDR2 is SQIVND (reference sequence). Sequenced: PBMCs or T cells enriched from blood (not recorded which). The V gene is TRBV19, the J gene TRBJ1-5; no firm D call. This TCR was sampled from a woman in her 40s in a cohort exposed to, infected with or recovered from COVID-19 (not recorded which). This CDR3 is CASNLAGQPQHF. The DNA of the CDR3 is TGTGCCAGTAACCTGGCGGGTCAGCCCCAGCATTTT.